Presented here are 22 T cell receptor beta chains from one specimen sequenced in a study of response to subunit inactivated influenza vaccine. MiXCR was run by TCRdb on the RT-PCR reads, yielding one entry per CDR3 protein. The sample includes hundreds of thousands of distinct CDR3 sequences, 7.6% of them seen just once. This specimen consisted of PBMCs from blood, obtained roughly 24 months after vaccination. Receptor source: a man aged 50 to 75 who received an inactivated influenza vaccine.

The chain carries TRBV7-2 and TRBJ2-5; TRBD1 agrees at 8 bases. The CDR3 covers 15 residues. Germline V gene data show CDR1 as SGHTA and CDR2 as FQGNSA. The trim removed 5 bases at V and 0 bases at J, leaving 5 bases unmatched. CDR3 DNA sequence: TGTGCCAGCAGCCTCTGGACAGGGAACCAAGAGACCCAGTACTTC. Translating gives CASSLWTGNQETQYF.

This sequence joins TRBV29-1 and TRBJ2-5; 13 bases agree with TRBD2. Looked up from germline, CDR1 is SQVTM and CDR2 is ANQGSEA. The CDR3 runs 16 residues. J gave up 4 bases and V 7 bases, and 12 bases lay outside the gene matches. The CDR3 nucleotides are TGCAGCGCTAGGAGGACTAGCGGGAGCCCTCGAGAGACCCAGTACTTC. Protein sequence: CSARRTSGSPRETQYF.

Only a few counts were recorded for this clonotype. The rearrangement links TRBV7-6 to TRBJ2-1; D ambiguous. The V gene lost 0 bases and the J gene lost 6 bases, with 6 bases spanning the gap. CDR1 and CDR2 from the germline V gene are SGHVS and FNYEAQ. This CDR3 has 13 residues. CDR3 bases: TGTGCCAGCAGCTTAGCTATTCGCAATGAGCAGTTCTTC. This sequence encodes CASSLAIRNEQFF.

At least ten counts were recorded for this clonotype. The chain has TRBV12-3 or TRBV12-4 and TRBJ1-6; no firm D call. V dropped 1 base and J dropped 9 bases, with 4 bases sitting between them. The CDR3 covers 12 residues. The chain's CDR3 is CASSLVRSPLHF. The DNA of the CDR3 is TGTGCCAGCAGTTTAGTCCGTTCACCCCTCCACTTT.

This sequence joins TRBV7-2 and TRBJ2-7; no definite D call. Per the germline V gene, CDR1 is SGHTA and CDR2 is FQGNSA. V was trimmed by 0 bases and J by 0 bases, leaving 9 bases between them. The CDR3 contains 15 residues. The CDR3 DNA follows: TGTGCCAGCAGCTTAGCGCCAGCCAGCTCCTACGAGCAGTACTTC. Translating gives CASSLAPASSYEQYF.

The CDR3 DNA is TGTGCCAGCAGCTTGGTAATCAGAACAGATACGCAGTATTTT. Encoded protein: CASSLVIRTDTQYF. J is TRBJ2-3 and V is TRBV5-6; D gene uncertain. V was pared by 0 bases and J by 3 bases, with 8 bases between. The CDR3 consists of 14 residues. Per germline, CDR1 SGHDT and CDR2 YYEEEE.

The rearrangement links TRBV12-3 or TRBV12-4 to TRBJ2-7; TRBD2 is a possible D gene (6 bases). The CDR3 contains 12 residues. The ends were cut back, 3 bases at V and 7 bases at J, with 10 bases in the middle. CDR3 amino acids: CASSLAGWEQYF. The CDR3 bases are TGTGCCAGCAGTTTGGCGGGGTGGGAGCAGTACTTC.

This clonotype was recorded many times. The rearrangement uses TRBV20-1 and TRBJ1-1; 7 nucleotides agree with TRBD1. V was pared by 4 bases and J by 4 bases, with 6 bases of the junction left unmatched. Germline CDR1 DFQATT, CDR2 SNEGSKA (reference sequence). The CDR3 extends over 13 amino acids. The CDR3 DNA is TGCAGTGCTACAAACAGGGGAGGCACTGAAGCTTTCTTT. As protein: CSATNRGGTEAFF.

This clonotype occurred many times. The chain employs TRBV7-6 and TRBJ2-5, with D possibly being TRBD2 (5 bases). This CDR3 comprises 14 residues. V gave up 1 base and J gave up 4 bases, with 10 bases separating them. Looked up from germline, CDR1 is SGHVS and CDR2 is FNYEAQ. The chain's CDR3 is CASSLVPEGETQYF. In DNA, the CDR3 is TGTGCCAGCAGCTTAGTTCCCGAGGGAGAGACCCAGTACTTC.

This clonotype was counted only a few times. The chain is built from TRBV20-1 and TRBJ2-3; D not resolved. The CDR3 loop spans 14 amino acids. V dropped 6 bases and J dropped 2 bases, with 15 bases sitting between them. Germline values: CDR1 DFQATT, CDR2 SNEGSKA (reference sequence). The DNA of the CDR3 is TGCAGTGCCCAAAAGGCTCAGATCACAGATACGCAGTATTTT. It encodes CSAQKAQITDTQYF.

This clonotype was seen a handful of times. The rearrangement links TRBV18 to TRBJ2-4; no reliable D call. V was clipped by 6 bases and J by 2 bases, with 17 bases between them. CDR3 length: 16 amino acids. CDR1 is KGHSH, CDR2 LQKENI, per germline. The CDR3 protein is CASSPSLDVTKNIQYF. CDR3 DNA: TGTGCCAGCTCCCCCAGTTTGGATGTAACCAAAAACATTCAGTACTTC.

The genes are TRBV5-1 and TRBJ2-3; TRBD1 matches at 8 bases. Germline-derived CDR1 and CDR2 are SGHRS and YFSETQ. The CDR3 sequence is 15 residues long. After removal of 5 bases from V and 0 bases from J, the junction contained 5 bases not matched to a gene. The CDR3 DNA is TGCGCCAGCAGGCGACGGACAGGGAGCACAGATACGCAGTATTTT. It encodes CASRRRTGSTDTQYF.

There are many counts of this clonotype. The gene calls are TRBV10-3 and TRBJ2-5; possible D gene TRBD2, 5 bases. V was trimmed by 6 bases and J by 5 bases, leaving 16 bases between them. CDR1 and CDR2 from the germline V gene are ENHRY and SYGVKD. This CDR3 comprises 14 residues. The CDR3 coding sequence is TGTGCCATCAGGTCTGGACGCTCGGGGGAGACCCAGTACTTC. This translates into CAIRSGRSGETQYF.

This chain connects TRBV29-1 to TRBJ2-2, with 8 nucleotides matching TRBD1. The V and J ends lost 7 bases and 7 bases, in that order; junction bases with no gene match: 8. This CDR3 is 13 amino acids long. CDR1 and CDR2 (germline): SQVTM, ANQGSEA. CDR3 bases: TGCAGCGCCTCGACAGGGGTAGGCGGGGAGCTGTTTTTT. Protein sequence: CSASTGVGGELFF.

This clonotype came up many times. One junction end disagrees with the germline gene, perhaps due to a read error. The CDR3 loop is CASSFGGSSYEQYF. CDR3 nucleotide sequence: TGTGCCAGCAGTTTCGGGGGTAGCTCCTACGAGCAGTACTTC. This chain connects TRBV5-1 to TRBJ2-7, with D perhaps TRBD2 (6 bases). Germline assignment: CDR1 SGHRS and CDR2 YFSETQ. This CDR3 region has 14 residues.

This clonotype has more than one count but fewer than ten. The DNA of the CDR3 is TGCGCCAGCCTACTGGACAGGGCTACGAACAATGAGCAGTTCTTC. This sequence encodes CASLLDRATNNEQFF. The V gene is TRBV5-1, the J gene TRBJ2-1; 8 nucleotides align to TRBD1. The CDR3 runs 15 residues. Germline V CDR1 and CDR2: SGHRS, YFSETQ. The junction had 11 bases not matched to a gene; V was cut back by 7 bases and J by 5 bases.

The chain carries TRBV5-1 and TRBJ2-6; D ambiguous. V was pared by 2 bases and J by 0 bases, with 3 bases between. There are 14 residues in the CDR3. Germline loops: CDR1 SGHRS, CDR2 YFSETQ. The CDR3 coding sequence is TGCGCCAGCAGCTTTGCCTCTGGGGCCAACGTCCTGACTTTC. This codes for CASSFASGANVLTF.

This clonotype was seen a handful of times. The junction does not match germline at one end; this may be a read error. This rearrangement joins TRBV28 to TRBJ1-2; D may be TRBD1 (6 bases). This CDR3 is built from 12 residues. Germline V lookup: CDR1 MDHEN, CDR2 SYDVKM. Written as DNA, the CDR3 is TGTGCCAGCAATTTACAGGGATTGGGCTACACCTTC. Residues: CASNLQGLGYTF.

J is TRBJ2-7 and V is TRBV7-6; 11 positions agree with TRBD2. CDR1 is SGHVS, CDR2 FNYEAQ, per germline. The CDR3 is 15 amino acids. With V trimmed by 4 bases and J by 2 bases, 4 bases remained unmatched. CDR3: CASSSRLAGTYEQYF. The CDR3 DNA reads TGTGCCAGCAGCTCCCGACTAGCGGGGACCTACGAGCAGTACTTC.

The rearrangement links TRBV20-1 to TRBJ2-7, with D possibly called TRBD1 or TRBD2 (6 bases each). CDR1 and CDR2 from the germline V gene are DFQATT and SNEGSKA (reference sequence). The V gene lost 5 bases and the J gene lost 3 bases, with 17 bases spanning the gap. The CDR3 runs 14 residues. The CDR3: CSARARGAGYEQYF. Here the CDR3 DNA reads TGCAGTGCTCGCGCTAGGGGGGCCGGCTACGAGCAGTACTTC.

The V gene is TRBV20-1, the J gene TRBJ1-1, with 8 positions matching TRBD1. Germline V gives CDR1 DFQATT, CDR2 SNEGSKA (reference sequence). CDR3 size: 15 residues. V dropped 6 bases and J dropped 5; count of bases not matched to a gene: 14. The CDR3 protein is CSAANGDRGRTEAFF. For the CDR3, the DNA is TGCAGTGCCGCCAATGGTGACAGGGGAAGGACTGAAGCTTTCTTT.

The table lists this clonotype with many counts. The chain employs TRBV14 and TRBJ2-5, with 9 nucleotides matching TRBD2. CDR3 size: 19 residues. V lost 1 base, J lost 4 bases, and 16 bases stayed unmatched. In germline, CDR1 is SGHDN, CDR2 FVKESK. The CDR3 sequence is CASSQALGLASGPRETQYF. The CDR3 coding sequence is TGTGCCAGCAGCCAAGCCCTCGGACTAGCGTCGGGACCAAGAGAGACCCAGTACTTC.